This T cell receptor (beta chain) was documented in a study of blood T cell repertoires in COVID-19. Study as a whole: Sites in the United States, Italy and Spain provided acute and convalescent COVID-19 samples. PBMCs, B-cell-depleted T cells, or T cells were the source of the cDNA or gDNA that made up the material.

Germline loops: CDR1 SGHRS, CDR2 YFSETQ. Unmatched junction bases numbered 2, after V lost 1 base and J lost 5 bases. This CDR3 spans 13 amino acids. Produced via immunoSEQ multiplex PCR; TCRdb's table is partial and in-frame only. The sample carries 70,000 or so clones, around 84% recorded once. The receptor was isolated from an elderly woman with acute or convalescent COVID-19. The sample taken for sequencing was peripheral blood. The chain is built from TRBV5-1 and TRBJ2-7; the match to TRBD2 covers 8 bases. CDR3: CASSLMRGDEQYF. The CDR3 region has the DNA TGCGCCAGCAGCTTGATGCGGGGGGACGAGCAGTACTTC. Together with reference TRBV5-1 and TRBJ2-7, the CDR3 gives the full variable domain: KAGVTQTPRYLIKTRGQQVTLSCSPISGHRSVSWYQQTPGQGLQFLFEYFSETQRNKGNFPGRFSGRQFSNSRSEMNVSTLELGDSALYLCASSLMRGDEQYFGPGTRLTVT.